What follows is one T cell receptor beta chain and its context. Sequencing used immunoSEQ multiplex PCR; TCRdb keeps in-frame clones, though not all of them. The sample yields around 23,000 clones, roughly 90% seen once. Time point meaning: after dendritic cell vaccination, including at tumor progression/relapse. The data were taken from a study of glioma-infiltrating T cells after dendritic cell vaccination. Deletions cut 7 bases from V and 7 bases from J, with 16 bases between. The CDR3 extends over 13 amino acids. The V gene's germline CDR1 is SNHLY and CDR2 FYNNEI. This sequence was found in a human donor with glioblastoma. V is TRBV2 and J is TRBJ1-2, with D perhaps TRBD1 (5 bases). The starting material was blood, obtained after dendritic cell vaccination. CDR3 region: CASIIGGETGYTF. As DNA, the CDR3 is TGTGCCAGCATCATCGGGGGAGAGACTGGCTACACCTTC.